A single sample gave rise to the 8 T cell receptor beta chains below, sequenced in a study of shared clonotypes between healthy human individuals. CD45RO-negative, CCR7-positively selected cells formed the naive CD8 fraction, excluding terminally differentiated effector memory CD45RA+ cells. TCRdb's table, derived via immunoSEQ multiplex PCR, lists solely in-frame clones and lacks some. The table records over 800,000 clones, more than 85% of them present only once. The sequencing input was naive CD8+ T cells sorted from blood. These receptors all stem from a man between 25 and 39 years old in good health.

The rearrangement uses TRBV7-9 and TRBJ2-1, with D possibly TRBD1 on 5 matching bases. V lost 0 bases and J lost 0, with 9 bases in between. This CDR3 comprises 16 residues. Germline CDR1 and CDR2: SEHNR and FQNEAQ (reference sequence). The DNA of the CDR3 is TGTGCCAGCAGCTTAGCTGGGGCCGCCTCCTACAATGAGCAGTTCTTC. Translated: CASSLAGAASYNEQFF.

The rearrangement joins TRBV28 to TRBJ1-2; D not resolved. V lost 2 bases to trimming and J lost 7 bases, with 5 bases between them. Germline V gene sequence: CDR1 MDHEN, CDR2 SYDVKM. This CDR3 contains 11 residues. The chain's CDR3 is CASSLGVGYTF. Written as DNA, the CDR3 is TGTGCCAGCAGTTTAGGGGTTGGCTACACCTTC.

V is TRBV7-9 and J is TRBJ2-5; 15 positions agree with TRBD2. CDR3 length equals 17 residues. Unmatched junction bases numbered 9, after V lost 5 bases and J lost 5 bases. Germline CDR1 and CDR2: SEHNR and FQNEAQ (reference sequence). CDR3 sequence reads: CASSLPGLAGGLETQYF. The DNA for the CDR3 is TGTGCCAGCAGCCTCCCGGGACTAGCGGGAGGTTTGGAGACCCAGTACTTC.

V and J are TRBV7-2 and TRBJ2-5, with D possibly TRBD2 on 6 matching bases. CDR1 is SGHTA, CDR2 FQGNSA, per germline. The CDR3 totals 18 residues. The ends were cut back, 2 bases at V and 1 base at J, with 20 bases in the middle. The chain's CDR3 is CASSLMGSAGPLQETQYF. The CDR3 DNA is TGTGCCAGCAGCTTAATGGGTTCGGCGGGACCACTCCAAGAGACCCAGTACTTC.

The chain has TRBV5-1 and TRBJ2-2; 8 bases fit TRBD1. The germline CDR1 and CDR2 sequences are SGHRS and YFSETQ. The CDR3 consists of 16 residues. J was trimmed by 5 bases and V by 4 bases; bases with no gene match: 10. The CDR3 loop reads CASSTRTGWLTGELFF. The DNA for the CDR3 is TGCGCCAGCAGCACCAGGACAGGGTGGTTGACCGGGGAGCTGTTTTTT.

The V gene is TRBV5-5, the J gene TRBJ1-1; no firm D call. The V gene lost 0 bases and the J gene lost 3 bases, with 6 bases spanning the gap. CDR3 size: 13 residues. Germline V CDR1 and CDR2: SGHKS, YYEKEE (reference sequence). The CDR3 loop is CASSLVADTEAFF. CDR3 sequence (DNA): TGTGCCAGCAGCTTGGTCGCGGACACTGAAGCTTTCTTT.

This chain links TRBV5-4 with TRBJ1-5; D gene uncertain. Trimming cost V 2 bases and J 0 bases, with 9 bases left between them. Per germline, CDR1 SGHNT and CDR2 YYREEE (reference sequence). This CDR3 region has 15 residues. The CDR3 protein is CASSLGGNSNQPQHF. In DNA form, the CDR3 reads TGTGCCAGCAGCTTAGGAGGGAATAGCAATCAGCCCCAGCATTTT.

The gene calls are TRBV30 and TRBJ2-5; 10 positions agree with TRBD1. This CDR3 has 14 amino acids. CDR1 is GTSNPN, CDR2 SVGIG, per germline (reference sequence). V was clipped by 3 bases and J by 5 bases; unmatched bases: 6. Here the CDR3 reads CAWSRTGGFETQYF. The CDR3 DNA follows: TGTGCCTGGAGCCGGACAGGGGGGTTCGAGACCCAGTACTTC.